This T cell receptor beta chain originates from a study of T cell changes during pregnancy in multiple sclerosis. The method was immunoSEQ multiplex PCR; TCRdb's version includes in-frame clones alone and lacks a portion of them. The sample yields about 38,000 clones, 80% to 95% seen once. The V end lost 10 bases, the J end lost 6 bases, and 15 bases lay between the germline ends. The CDR3 has 12 residues. Germline CDR1 and CDR2: SGHNT and YYREEE (reference sequence). The source of this sequence is a female donor with multiple sclerosis, enrolled in a pregnancy study. The chain employs TRBV5-4 and TRBJ2-3; tentatively, D is TRBD2 (7 bases). The sequencing used CD8+ T cells from peripheral blood mononuclear cells, collected after pregnancy. This CDR3 reads CAFVRGPDTQYF. The CDR3, as DNA: TGTGCCTTTGTGCGGGGGCCGGATACGCAGTATTTT.